These 20 T cell receptor beta chains were all obtained from the same sample, sequenced in a study of blood T cell repertoires in COVID-19. Libraries were prepared by immunoSEQ multiplex PCR; TCRdb keeps only in-frame clonotypes and omits some of them. The sample contains some 150,000 clones, 75% to 90% of which appear only once. The specimen was peripheral blood. These receptors all come from a man aged 60 to 75 with active or convalescent COVID-19.

The J gene is TRBJ2-5, the V gene TRBV3-1 (or the pseudogene TRBV3-2); the match to TRBD2 covers 11 bases. This CDR3 contains 15 residues. The germline CDR1 and CDR2 sequences are LGHDT and YNNKEL (reference sequence). The V gene end was trimmed by 2 bases and the J gene end by 7 bases; junction bases not matched to a gene: 6. The CDR3, as DNA: TGTGCCAGCAGCCAATCCACTAGCGGGAGAGGGACCCAGTACTTC. Its protein product is CASSQSTSGRGTQYF.

V usage is TRBV7-9 and J usage is TRBJ1-2; the D gene is possibly TRBD1 (6 bases). The CDR3 loop spans 15 amino acids. Germline V gives CDR1 SEHNR, CDR2 FQNEAQ (reference sequence). V lost 4 bases and J 0 bases, leaving 12 bases between the germline ends. DNA for the CDR3: TGTGCCAGCAGCTCTTGGGACACCTCTAACTATGGCTACACCTTC. Residues: CASSSWDTSNYGYTF.

The chain recombines TRBV5-4 with TRBJ1-1; no clear D gene. With 4 bases removed from V and 3 bases from J, the gap between germline ends came to 13 bases. The CDR3 runs to 14 residues. CDR1 SGHNT and CDR2 YYREEE come from the germline V gene (reference sequence). Written as DNA, the CDR3 is TGTGCCAGCAGCCACCAATCGCGGGACACTGAAGCTTTCTTT. Translated: CASSHQSRDTEAFF.

The chain has TRBV12-3 or TRBV12-4 and TRBJ1-6; 12 nucleotides match TRBD1. This CDR3 region has 13 residues. V lost 10 bases, J lost 11 bases, and 6 bases stayed unmatched. CDR3 loop: CATRDRGHPPLHF. CDR3 DNA: TGTGCCACCAGGGACAGGGGGCACCCACCCCTCCACTTT.

V usage is TRBV21-1 and J usage is TRBJ1-1; the table's TRBD1 call for D was not verified on the DNA. TRBV21-1 is noted as a pseudogene. The CDR3 is made up of 15 amino acids. As DNA, the CDR3 is TGTGCCAGCAGCAAAGCGAGGGACAGGTGGACTGAAGCTTTCTTT. This sequence encodes CASSKARDRWTEAFF.

The chain links TRBV30 to TRBJ1-1, with 8 bases identical to TRBD1. Germline CDR1 GTSNPN, CDR2 SVGIG (reference sequence). V dropped 3 bases and J dropped 6; count of bases not matched to a gene: 3. This CDR3 spans 12 amino acids. CDR3 amino acids: CAWRDRGAEAFF. The CDR3 coding sequence is TGTGCCTGGAGAGACAGGGGAGCTGAAGCTTTCTTT.

The chain combines TRBV28 with TRBJ2-7; 9 bases fit TRBD2. Germline CDR1 and CDR2: MDHEN and SYDVKM. The J segment lost 2 bases and the V segment lost 3 bases, leaving 11 bases of the junction unmatched. This CDR3 has 17 residues. CDR3 sequence reads: CASSFAGGALQTYEQYF. CDR3 DNA: TGTGCCAGCAGTTTTGCGGGGGGGGCGCTTCAAACCTACGAGCAGTACTTC.

A note on this clone: At one end the junction does not follow the germline gene, possibly because of a read error. The chain is built from TRBV7-7 and TRBJ2-5; D gene uncertain. Germline V gene data show CDR1 as SSHAT and CDR2 as FNYEAQ (reference sequence). The CDR3 consists of 13 residues. CDR3 bases: TGTGCTAGCAGCTTAACTCGTCAAGAGACCCAGTACTTC. Its protein product is CASSLTRQETQYF.

The CDR3 sequence: CASSLIPLDYLTPSTDTQYF. In DNA, the CDR3 is TGTGCCAGCAGCTTAATCCCCCTGGATTATCTGACTCCTAGCACAGATACGCAGTATTTT. The chain couples TRBV7-8 to TRBJ2-3; D unresolved. Per the germline V gene, CDR1 is SGHVS and CDR2 is FQNEAQ. V lost 2 bases and J lost 0, with 24 bases in between. CDR3 size: 20 residues.

This clone was recorded at least ten times. This chain joins TRBV2 and TRBJ1-2; TRBD1 matches at 8 bases. The V gene's germline CDR1 is SNHLY and CDR2 FYNNEI. The V and J ends lost 2 bases and 13 bases, in that order; junction bases with no gene match: 6. The CDR3 runs 12 residues. CDR3 nucleotides: TGTGCCAGCAGTGAACAGGACAGGGAGCTCACCTTC. Translation gives CASSEQDRELTF.

The chain couples TRBV11-3 to TRBJ2-3, with D perhaps matching TRBD2 (6 bases). Germline loops: CDR1 SGHNT, CDR2 YENEEA. The ends were cut back, 0 bases at V and 6 bases at J, with 13 bases in the middle. The CDR3 runs 15 residues. The CDR3: CASSLEGLPGDTQYF. CDR3 coding DNA: TGTGCCAGCAGCTTAGAGGGACTTCCGGGGGATACGCAGTATTTT.

The chain employs TRBV11-3 and TRBJ1-6; D call uncertain. CDR1 SGHNT and CDR2 YENEEA come from the germline V gene. This CDR3 contains 12 residues. Trimming stripped 1 base from V and 11 bases from J, with 6 bases between. The CDR3 DNA sequence: TGTGCCAGCAGCTTAGGAGGCCCACCCCTCCACTTT. It codes for CASSLGGPPLHF.

V usage is TRBV13 and J usage is TRBJ2-2, with TRBD1 as a possible D gene (5 bases). CDR1 and CDR2 from the germline V gene are PRHDT and FYEKMQ (reference sequence). The CDR3 length is 13 residues. V lost 2 bases and J 5 bases, leaving 6 bases between the germline ends. The CDR3 loop reads CASSLSGTGELFF. CDR3 nucleotides: TGTGCCAGCAGCTTATCAGGGACCGGGGAGCTGTTTTTT.

The chain employs TRBV4-1 and TRBJ1-1; D ambiguous. CDR1 is MGHRA and CDR2 is YSYEKL in the germline V gene. V dropped 0 bases and J dropped 3 bases, with 8 bases sitting between them. The CDR3 has 14 residues. The CDR3 is CASSQDVRYTEAFF. For the CDR3, the DNA is TGCGCCAGCAGCCAAGATGTCCGGTACACTGAAGCTTTCTTT.

The rearrangement joins TRBV7-8 to TRBJ1-5; possible D gene TRBD1, 6 bases. The CDR3 length is 16 residues. The germline V and J ends were trimmed by 2 bases and 2 bases, with 13 bases remaining between them. Germline V CDR1 and CDR2: SGHVS, FQNEAQ. The DNA of the CDR3 is TGTGCCAGCAGCTTACTTCACAGGGCGGGCAATCAGCCCCAGCATTTT. As protein: CASSLLHRAGNQPQHF.

In nucleotides, the CDR3 is TGTGCCACTCAACGGGACACCTGGGTAGGCTACACCTTC. Protein sequence: CATQRDTWVGYTF. This chain connects TRBV30 to TRBJ1-2; D might be TRBD1 (6 bases). This CDR3 is built from 13 residues. Germline CDR1 and CDR2: GTSNPN and SVGIG (reference sequence). V lost 8 bases, J lost 8 bases, and 21 bases lay in between.

The chain is built from TRBV9 and TRBJ2-5; 11 bases agree with TRBD1. From germline, CDR1 is SGDLS and CDR2 YYNGEE. The CDR3 runs to 16 residues. With V trimmed by 2 bases and J by 0 bases, 3 bases remained unmatched. The CDR3 spells CASSVGTGGDQETQYF. The CDR3 region has the DNA TGTGCCAGCAGCGTGGGGACAGGGGGAGACCAAGAGACCCAGTACTTC.

This clone is a singleton in its sample. The chain carries TRBV4-3 and TRBJ2-7; TRBD2 aligns across 9 bases. This CDR3 is built from 18 residues. With V trimmed by 0 bases and J by 1 base, 10 bases remained unmatched. Germline V gives CDR1 LGHNA, CDR2 YSLEER. The CDR3, as DNA: TGCGCCAGCAGCCAAGACCTCCTGAGCGGGGGGAAATCCTACGAGCAGTACTTC. Amino acids: CASSQDLLSGGKSYEQYF.

CDR3: CASSLRGHSNQPQHF. The CDR3 DNA reads as TGTGCCAGCAGTTTAAGGGGCCATAGCAATCAGCCCCAGCATTTT. The chain carries TRBV28 and TRBJ1-5; D possibly corresponds to TRBD1 (5 bases). Per germline, CDR1 MDHEN and CDR2 SYDVKM. The CDR3 totals 15 residues. V lost 2 bases and J 0 bases, leaving 8 bases between the germline ends.

V is TRBV3-1 (or the pseudogene TRBV3-2) and J is TRBJ2-1, with TRBD2 identical over 9 bases. The J segment lost 1 base and the V segment lost 0 bases, leaving 7 bases of the junction unmatched. The germline V gene encodes CDR1 LGHDT and CDR2 YNNKEL (reference sequence). This CDR3 comprises 18 residues. This CDR3 reads CASSQDRIAGASYNEQFF. CDR3 DNA sequence: TGTGCCAGCAGCCAAGATAGGATAGCGGGAGCTTCCTACAATGAGCAGTTCTTC.